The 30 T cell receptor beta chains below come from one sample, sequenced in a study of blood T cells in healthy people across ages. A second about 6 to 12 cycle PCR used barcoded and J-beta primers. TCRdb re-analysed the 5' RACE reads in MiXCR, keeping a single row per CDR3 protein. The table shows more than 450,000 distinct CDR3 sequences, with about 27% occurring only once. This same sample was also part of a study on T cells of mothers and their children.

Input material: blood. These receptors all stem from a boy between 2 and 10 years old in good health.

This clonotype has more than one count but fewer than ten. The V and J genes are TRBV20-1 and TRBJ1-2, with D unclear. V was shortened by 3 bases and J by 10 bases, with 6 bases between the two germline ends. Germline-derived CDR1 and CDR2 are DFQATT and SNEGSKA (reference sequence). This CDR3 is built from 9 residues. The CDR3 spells CSASGPYTF. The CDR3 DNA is TGCAGTGCTAGTGGTCCCTACACCTTC.

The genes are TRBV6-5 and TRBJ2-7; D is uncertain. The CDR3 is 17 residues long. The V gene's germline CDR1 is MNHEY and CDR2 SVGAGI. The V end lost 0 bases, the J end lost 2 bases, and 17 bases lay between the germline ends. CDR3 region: CASSYSKARLRTYEQYF. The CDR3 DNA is TGTGCCAGCAGTTACTCGAAGGCGAGATTAAGGACCTACGAGCAGTACTTC.

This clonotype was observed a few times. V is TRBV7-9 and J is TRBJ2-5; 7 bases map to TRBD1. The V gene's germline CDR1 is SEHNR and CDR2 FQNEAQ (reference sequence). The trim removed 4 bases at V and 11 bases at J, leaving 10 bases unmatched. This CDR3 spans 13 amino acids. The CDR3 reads CASSSQGIGEQYF. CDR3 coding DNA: TGTGCCAGCAGCTCACAGGGGATTGGGGAGCAGTACTTC.

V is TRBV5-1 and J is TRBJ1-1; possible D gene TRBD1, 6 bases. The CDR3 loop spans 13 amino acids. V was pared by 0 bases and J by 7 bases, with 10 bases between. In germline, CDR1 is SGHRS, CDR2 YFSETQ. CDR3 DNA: TGCGCCAGCAGCTTGGGCAGGGGTGATGAAGCTTTCTTT. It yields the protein CASSLGRGDEAFF.

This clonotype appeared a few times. DNA of the CDR3: TGCGCCAGCAGCCAAGTTGCGGACTTCACCTACGAGCAGTACTTC. This codes for CASSQVADFTYEQYF. This chain links TRBV4-3 with TRBJ2-5; possibly TRBD2 for D (5 bases). The tail of the sequence fits TRBJ2-7 better, so the J call may be wrong. The CDR3 length is 15 residues. Germline assignment: CDR1 LGHNA and CDR2 YSLEER.

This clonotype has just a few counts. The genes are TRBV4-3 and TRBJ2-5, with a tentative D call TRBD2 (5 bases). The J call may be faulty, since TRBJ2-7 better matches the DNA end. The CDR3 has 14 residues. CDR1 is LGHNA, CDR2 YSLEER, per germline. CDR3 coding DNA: TGCGCCAGCAGCCAAGGCTCGGGATCCTACGAGCAGTACTTC. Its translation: CASSQGSGSYEQYF.

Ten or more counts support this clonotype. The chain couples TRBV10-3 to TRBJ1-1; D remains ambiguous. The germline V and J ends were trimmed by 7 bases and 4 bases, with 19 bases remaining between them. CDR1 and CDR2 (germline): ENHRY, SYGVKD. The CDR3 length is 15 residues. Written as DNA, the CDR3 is TGTGCCATCAAAAACGCAGGAGAGGGAAGCACTGAAGCTTTCTTT. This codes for CAIKNAGEGSTEAFF.

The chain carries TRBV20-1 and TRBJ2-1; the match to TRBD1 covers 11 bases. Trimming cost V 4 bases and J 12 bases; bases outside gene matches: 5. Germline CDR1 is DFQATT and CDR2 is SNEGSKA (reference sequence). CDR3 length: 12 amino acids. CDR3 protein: CSATGTGGGQFF. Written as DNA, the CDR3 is TGCAGTGCTACGGGGACAGGGGGGGGGCAGTTCTTC.

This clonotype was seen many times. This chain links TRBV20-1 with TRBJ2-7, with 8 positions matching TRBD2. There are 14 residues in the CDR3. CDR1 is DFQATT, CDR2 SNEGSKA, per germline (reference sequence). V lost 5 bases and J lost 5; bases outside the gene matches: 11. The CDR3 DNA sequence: TGCAGTGCTCCGGGGGGGGGAGGGCGTCACGAGCAGTACTTC. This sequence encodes CSAPGGGGRHEQYF.

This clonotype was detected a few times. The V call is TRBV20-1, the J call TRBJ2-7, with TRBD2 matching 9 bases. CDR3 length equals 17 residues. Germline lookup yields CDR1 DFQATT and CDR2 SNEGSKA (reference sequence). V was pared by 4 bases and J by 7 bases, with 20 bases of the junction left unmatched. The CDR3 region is CSATYTVAGAFRWEQYF. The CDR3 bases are TGCAGTGCTACTTACACTGTAGCGGGAGCTTTCAGATGGGAGCAGTACTTC.

The CDR3 DNA follows: TGTGCCAGCAGCTCTCCAGGGGGGAACGACGAGCAGTACTTC. Its translation is CASSSPGGNDEQYF. The chain couples TRBV6-5 to TRBJ2-7; a possible D gene is TRBD1 (7 bases). Trimming removed 6 bases at V and 5 bases at J, with 17 bases between. The CDR3 is 14 amino acids. CDR1 MNHEY and CDR2 SVGAGI come from the germline V gene.

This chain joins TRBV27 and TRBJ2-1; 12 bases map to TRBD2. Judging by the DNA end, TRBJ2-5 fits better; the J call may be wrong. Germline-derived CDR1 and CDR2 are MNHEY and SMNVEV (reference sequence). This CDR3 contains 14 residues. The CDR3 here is CASSLTSGGWTQYF. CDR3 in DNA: TGTGCCAGCAGCCTGACTAGCGGGGGCTGGACCCAGTACTTC.

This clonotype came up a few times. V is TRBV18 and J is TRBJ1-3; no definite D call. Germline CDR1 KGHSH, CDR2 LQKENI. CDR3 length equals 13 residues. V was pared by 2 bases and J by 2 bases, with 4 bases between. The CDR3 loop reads CASSPGPGNTIYF. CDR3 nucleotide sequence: TGTGCCAGCTCACCAGGCCCTGGAAACACCATATATTTT.

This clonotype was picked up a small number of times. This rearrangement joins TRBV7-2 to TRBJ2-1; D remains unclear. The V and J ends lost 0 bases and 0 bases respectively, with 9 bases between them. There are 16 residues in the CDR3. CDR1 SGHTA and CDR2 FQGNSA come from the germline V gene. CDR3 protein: CASSLAYLSSYNEQFF. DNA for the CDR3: TGTGCCAGCAGCTTAGCCTATCTGAGCTCCTACAATGAGCAGTTCTTC. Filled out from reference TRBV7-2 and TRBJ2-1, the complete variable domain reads GAGVSQSPSNKVTEKGKDVELRCDPISGHTALYWYRQSLGQGLEFLIYFQGNSAPDKSGLPSDRFSAERTGGSVSTLTIQRTQQEDSAVYLCASSLAYLSSYNEQFFGPGTRLTVL.

CDR3 protein: CSARAPSGGLGEQYF. As DNA, the CDR3 is TGCAGTGCTAGAGCCCCTAGCGGGGGCCTGGGGGAGCAGTACTTC. The chain carries TRBV20-1 and TRBJ2-5; 10 bases fit TRBD2. The CDR3 covers 15 residues. Germline V CDR1 and CDR2: DFQATT, SNEGSKA (reference sequence). The ends lost 1 base at V and 11 bases at J; junction bases unmatched: 13.

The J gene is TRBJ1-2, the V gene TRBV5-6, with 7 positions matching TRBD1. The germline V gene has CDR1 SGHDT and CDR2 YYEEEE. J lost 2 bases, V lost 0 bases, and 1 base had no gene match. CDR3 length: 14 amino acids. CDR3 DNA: TGTGCCAGCAGCTTGGCGGGACAGAACTATGGCTACACCTTC. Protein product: CASSLAGQNYGYTF.

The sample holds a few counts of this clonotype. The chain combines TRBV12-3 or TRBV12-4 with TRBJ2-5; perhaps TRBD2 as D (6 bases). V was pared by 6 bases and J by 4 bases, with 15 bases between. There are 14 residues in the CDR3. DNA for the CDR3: TGTGCCAGCAGCTCCCCTAGCGATGGAGAGACCCAGTACTTC. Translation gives CASSSPSDGETQYF.

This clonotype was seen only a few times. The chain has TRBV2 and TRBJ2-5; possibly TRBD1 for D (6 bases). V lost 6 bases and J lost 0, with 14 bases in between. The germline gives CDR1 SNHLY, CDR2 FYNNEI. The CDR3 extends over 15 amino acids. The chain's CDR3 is CASRRTAYYQETQYF. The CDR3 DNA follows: TGTGCCAGCAGACGGACAGCTTATTACCAAGAGACCCAGTACTTC.

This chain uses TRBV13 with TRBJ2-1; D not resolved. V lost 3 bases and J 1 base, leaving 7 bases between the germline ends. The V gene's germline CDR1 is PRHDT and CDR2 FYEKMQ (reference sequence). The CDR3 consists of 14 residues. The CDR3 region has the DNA TGTGCCAGCAGCTTGACGGAGTCCTACAATGAGCAGTTCTTC. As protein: CASSLTESYNEQFF.

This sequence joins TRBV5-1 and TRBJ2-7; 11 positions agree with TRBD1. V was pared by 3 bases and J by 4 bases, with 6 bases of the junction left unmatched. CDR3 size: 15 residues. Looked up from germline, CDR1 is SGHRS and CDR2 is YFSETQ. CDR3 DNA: TGCGCCAGCAGCTCCCAAGGGACAGGGGGTTACGAGCAGTACTTC. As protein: CASSSQGTGGYEQYF.

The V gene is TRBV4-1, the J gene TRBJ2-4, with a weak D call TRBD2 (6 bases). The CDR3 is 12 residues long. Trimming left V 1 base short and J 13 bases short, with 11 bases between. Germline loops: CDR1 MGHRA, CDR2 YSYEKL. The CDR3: CASSQVSGEQYF. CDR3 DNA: TGCGCCAGCAGCCAAGTATCGGGGGAGCAGTACTTC.

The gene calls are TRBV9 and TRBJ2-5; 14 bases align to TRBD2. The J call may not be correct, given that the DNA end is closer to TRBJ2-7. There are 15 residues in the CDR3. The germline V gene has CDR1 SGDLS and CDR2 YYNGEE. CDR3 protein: CASSVGLAGGIEQYF. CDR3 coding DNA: TGTGCCAGCAGCGTAGGACTAGCGGGAGGGATCGAGCAGTACTTC.

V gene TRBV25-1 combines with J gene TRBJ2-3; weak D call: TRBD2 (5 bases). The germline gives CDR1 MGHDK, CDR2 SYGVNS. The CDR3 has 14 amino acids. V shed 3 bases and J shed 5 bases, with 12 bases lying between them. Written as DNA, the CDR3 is TGTGCCAGCAGTGACCCCTCGAGCGGAGATACGCAGTATTTT. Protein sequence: CASSDPSSGDTQYF.

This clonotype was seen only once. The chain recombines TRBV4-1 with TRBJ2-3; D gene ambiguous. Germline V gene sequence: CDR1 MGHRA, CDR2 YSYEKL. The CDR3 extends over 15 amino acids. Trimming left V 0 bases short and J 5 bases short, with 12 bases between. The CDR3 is CASSQEGRWGDTQYF. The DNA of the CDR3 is TGCGCCAGCAGCCAAGAAGGAAGGTGGGGAGATACGCAGTATTTT.

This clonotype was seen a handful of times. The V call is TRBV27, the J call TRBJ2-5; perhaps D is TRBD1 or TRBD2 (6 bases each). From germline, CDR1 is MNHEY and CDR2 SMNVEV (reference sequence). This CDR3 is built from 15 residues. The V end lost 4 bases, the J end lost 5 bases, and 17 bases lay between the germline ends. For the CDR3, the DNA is TGTGCCAGCAGTTCGTCTAGGGGGGCTTCGGAGACCCAGTACTTC. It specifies CASSSSRGASETQYF.

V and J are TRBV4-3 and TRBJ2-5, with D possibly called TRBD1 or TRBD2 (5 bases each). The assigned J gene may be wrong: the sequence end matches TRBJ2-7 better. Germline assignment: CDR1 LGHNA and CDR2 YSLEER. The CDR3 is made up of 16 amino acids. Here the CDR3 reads CASSQSRDLSSYEQYF. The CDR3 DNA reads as TGCGCCAGCAGCCAATCCCGGGACCTTAGCTCCTACGAGCAGTACTTC.

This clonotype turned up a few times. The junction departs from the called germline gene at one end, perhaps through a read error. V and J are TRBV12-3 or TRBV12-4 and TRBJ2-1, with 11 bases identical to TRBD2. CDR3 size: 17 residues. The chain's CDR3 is CASSPGTSGSSYNEQSF. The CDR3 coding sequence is TGTGCCAGCAGTCCCGGAACTAGCGGGAGCTCCTACAATGAGCAGTCCTTC.

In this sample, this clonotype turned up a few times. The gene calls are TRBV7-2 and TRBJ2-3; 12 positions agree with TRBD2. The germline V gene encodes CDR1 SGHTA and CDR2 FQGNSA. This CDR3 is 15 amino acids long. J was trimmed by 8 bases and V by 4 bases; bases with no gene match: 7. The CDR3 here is CASSSTSGSGSTQYF. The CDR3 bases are TGTGCCAGCAGCTCGACTAGCGGGAGCGGAAGTACGCAGTATTTT.

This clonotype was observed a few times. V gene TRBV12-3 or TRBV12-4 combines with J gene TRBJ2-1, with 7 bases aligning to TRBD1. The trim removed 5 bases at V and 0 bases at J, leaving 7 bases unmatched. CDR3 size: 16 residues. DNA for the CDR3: TGTGCCAGCAGTAAACAGGGGCCCAGCTCCTACAATGAGCAGTTCTTC. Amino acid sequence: CASSKQGPSSYNEQFF.

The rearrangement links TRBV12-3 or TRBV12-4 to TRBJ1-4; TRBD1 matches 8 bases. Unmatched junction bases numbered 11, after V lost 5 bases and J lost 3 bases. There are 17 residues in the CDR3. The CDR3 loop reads CASSLFYGQGPNEKLFF. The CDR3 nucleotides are TGTGCCAGCAGTCTATTCTACGGACAGGGCCCTAATGAAAAACTGTTTTTT.